This T cell receptor (beta chain) was identified during a study of cytomegalovirus exposure and HLA in healthy donors. The study's findings and limits: Researchers catalogued roughly 150 TCR beta chains as cytomegalovirus-associated.

This clone was counted once. Its specificity is not known. Clones were read by immunoSEQ multiplex PCR, and TCRdb kept only the in-frame ones, dropping some. The table shows some 83,000 clones, with approximately 95% occurring only once. V was pared by 6 bases and J by 6 bases, with 6 bases of the junction left unmatched. Germline assignment: CDR1 SGHTA and CDR2 FQGNSA. The CDR3 has 14 amino acids. This sequence originates from a woman in her late teens or twenties in good health and CMV-seropositive. The chain joins TRBV7-2 to TRBJ2-7; 12 bases line up with TRBD2. Sequenced material: PBMCs. CDR3 amino acids: CASSRLAGAVEQYF. CDR3 sequence (DNA): TGTGCCAGCAGTCGACTAGCGGGAGCGGTCGAGCAGTACTTC.